Presented here are 14 T cell receptor beta chains from one specimen sequenced in a study of shared clonotypes between healthy human individuals. The method was immunoSEQ multiplex PCR; TCRdb's version includes in-frame clones alone and lacks a portion of them. The top ten hold 0.35% to 0.5% of the sample, which has more than 2,000,000 clones, about 92% seen once. The sequenced material came from naive CD4+ T cells from PBMCs. Stated subset: CD45RA+ positively selected. All receptors come from a young man in good health. Some clones in this sample may be carry-over from other donors' samples.

The V gene is TRBV7-3, the J gene TRBJ2-3; no reliable D call. Trimming cost V 5 bases and J 6 bases, with 21 bases left between them. This CDR3 is built from 16 residues. Germline V gene data show CDR1 as SGHTA and CDR2 as FQGTGA. The CDR3 sequence: CASSQGSIRVPDTQYF. The CDR3 coding sequence is TGTGCCAGCAGCCAAGGATCAATTAGGGTCCCGGATACGCAGTATTTT.

This rearrangement joins TRBV7-9 to TRBJ2-7; TRBD1 might be the D (6 bases). Deletions cut 5 bases from V and 4 bases from J, with 18 bases between. Per germline, CDR1 SEHNR and CDR2 FQNEAQ (reference sequence). The CDR3 has 15 residues. In DNA, the CDR3 is TGTGCCAGCAGCCTGACCGGGACAAAGCCTTACGAGCAGTACTTC. This codes for CASSLTGTKPYEQYF.

The rearrangement links TRBV5-1 to TRBJ1-2, with D unclear. This CDR3 spans 14 amino acids. Germline V gene data show CDR1 as SGHRS and CDR2 as YFSETQ. The V gene lost 7 bases and the J gene lost 4 bases, with 17 bases spanning the gap. CDR3 sequence (DNA): TGCGCCAGCGCCCCGTTGTCCAAGTTCTATGGCTACACCTTC. This translates into CASAPLSKFYGYTF.

In its sample, this clone was seen once. This chain joins TRBV6-5 and TRBJ2-7, with 8 bases matching TRBD2. V lost 6 bases, J lost 10 bases, and 11 bases stayed unmatched. Germline V CDR1 and CDR2: MNHEY, SVGAGI. There are 13 residues in the CDR3. The CDR3 bases are TGTGCCAGCAGAACTGGACTAGCCGACCCCCAGTACTTC. Its protein is CASRTGLADPQYF.

This clone has a single count. The rearrangement joins TRBV25-1 to TRBJ2-3; TRBD1 or TRBD2 may be the D gene (5 bases each). V lost 0 bases to trimming and J lost 6 bases, with 10 bases between them. Germline assignment: CDR1 MGHDK and CDR2 SYGVNS. CDR3 length: 14 amino acids. CDR3 DNA sequence: TGTGCCAGCAGTGAATATATGGGGACGGATACGCAGTATTTT. As protein: CASSEYMGTDTQYF.

V usage is TRBV20-1 and J usage is TRBJ2-7; no clear D gene. V lost 3 bases to trimming and J lost 5 bases, with 8 bases between them. The CDR3 consists of 11 residues. Germline V gene lookup returns CDR1 DFQATT and CDR2 SNEGSKA (reference sequence). The CDR3 spells CSASLPDEQYF. The DNA for the CDR3 is TGCAGTGCTAGTCTCCCAGACGAGCAGTACTTC.

The chain couples TRBV7-3 to TRBJ2-1, with D perhaps being TRBD1 or TRBD2 (6 bases each). The germline V and J ends were trimmed by 4 bases and 10 bases, with 23 bases remaining between them. CDR1 SGHTA and CDR2 FQGTGA come from the germline V gene. CDR3 length equals 16 residues. The CDR3 DNA sequence: TGTGCCAGCAGCTCTATACCGGGACTGAGGGGGGAGGAGCAGTTCTTC. Translated: CASSSIPGLRGEEQFF.

This clone appeared once. This chain joins TRBV5-8 and TRBJ2-7, with 7 nucleotides matching TRBD1. CDR1 SGHTS and CDR2 YDEGEE come from the germline V gene. The CDR3 totals 14 residues. The J segment lost 3 bases and the V segment lost 4 bases, leaving 7 bases of the junction unmatched. As DNA, the CDR3 is TGTGCCAGCAGCCGGCCCAGGGGGATCTACGAGCAGTACTTC. It specifies CASSRPRGIYEQYF.

The rearrangement joins TRBV5-4 to TRBJ2-6; D unresolved. The V end was cut by 9 bases, the J end by 0 bases, with 16 bases between. The CDR3 is 16 amino acids. Per germline, CDR1 SGHNT and CDR2 YYREEE (reference sequence). For the CDR3, the DNA is TGTGCCACCATAGGCCCTATGAACTCTGGGGCCAACGTCCTGACTTTC. It is translated as CATIGPMNSGANVLTF.

The rearrangement uses TRBV5-6 and TRBJ1-6; tentative D call: TRBD1 (6 bases). The CDR3 is made up of 14 amino acids. CDR1 SGHDT and CDR2 YYEEEE come from the germline V gene. Trimming shortened V by 2 bases and J by 8 bases, and 11 bases separated the two germline ends. This CDR3 is CASSLPAGDSPLHF. CDR3 nucleotides: TGTGCCAGCAGCTTACCCGCAGGGGATTCACCCCTCCACTTT.

The V gene is TRBV28, the J gene TRBJ2-1, with TRBD2 as a possible D gene (6 bases). The CDR3 sequence is 15 residues long. V shed 5 bases and J shed 2 bases, with 13 bases lying between them. Per germline, CDR1 MDHEN and CDR2 SYDVKM. The CDR3 region has the DNA TGTGCCAGCAGTCCCTTAGCGGTAACCTACAATGAGCAGTTCTTC. Translated, it gives CASSPLAVTYNEQFF.

The V call is TRBV28, the J call TRBJ2-7, with D perhaps being TRBD1 or TRBD2 (5 bases each). There are 14 residues in the CDR3. V was pared by 4 bases and J by 2 bases, with 12 bases between. Germline CDR1 is MDHEN and CDR2 is SYDVKM. The CDR3 reads CASSSGQWTYEQYF. CDR3 DNA: TGTGCCAGCAGTTCGGGGCAGTGGACCTACGAGCAGTACTTC.

With respect to this clone: This CDR3 is also generated by other DNA sequences in the sample. The chain couples TRBV5-4 to TRBJ2-1; unclear D gene. The V and J ends lost 0 bases and 0 bases respectively, with 7 bases between them. The CDR3 is made up of 15 amino acids. Germline V lookup: CDR1 SGHNT, CDR2 YYREEE (reference sequence). CDR3 region: CASSLDPSSYNEQFF. The CDR3 DNA is TGTGCCAGCAGCTTGGATCCGAGCTCCTACAATGAGCAGTTCTTC. The full variable domain, rest sourced from reference TRBV5-4 and TRBJ2-1, is ETGVTQSPTHLIKTRGQQVTLRCSSQSGHNTVSWYQQALGQGPQFIFQYYREEENGRGNFPPRFSGLQFPNYSSELNVNALELDDSALYLCASSLDPSSYNEQFFGPGTRLTVL.

The genes are TRBV7-7 and TRBJ2-2, with 7 bases aligning to TRBD2. This CDR3 has 16 residues. Germline CDR1 is SSHAT and CDR2 is FNYEAQ (reference sequence). Trimming cost V 4 bases and J 2 bases; bases outside gene matches: 7. Here the CDR3 reads CASSSRTSRNTGELFF. CDR3 coding DNA: TGTGCCAGCAGCTCCCGGACTAGTCGAAACACCGGGGAGCTGTTTTTT.